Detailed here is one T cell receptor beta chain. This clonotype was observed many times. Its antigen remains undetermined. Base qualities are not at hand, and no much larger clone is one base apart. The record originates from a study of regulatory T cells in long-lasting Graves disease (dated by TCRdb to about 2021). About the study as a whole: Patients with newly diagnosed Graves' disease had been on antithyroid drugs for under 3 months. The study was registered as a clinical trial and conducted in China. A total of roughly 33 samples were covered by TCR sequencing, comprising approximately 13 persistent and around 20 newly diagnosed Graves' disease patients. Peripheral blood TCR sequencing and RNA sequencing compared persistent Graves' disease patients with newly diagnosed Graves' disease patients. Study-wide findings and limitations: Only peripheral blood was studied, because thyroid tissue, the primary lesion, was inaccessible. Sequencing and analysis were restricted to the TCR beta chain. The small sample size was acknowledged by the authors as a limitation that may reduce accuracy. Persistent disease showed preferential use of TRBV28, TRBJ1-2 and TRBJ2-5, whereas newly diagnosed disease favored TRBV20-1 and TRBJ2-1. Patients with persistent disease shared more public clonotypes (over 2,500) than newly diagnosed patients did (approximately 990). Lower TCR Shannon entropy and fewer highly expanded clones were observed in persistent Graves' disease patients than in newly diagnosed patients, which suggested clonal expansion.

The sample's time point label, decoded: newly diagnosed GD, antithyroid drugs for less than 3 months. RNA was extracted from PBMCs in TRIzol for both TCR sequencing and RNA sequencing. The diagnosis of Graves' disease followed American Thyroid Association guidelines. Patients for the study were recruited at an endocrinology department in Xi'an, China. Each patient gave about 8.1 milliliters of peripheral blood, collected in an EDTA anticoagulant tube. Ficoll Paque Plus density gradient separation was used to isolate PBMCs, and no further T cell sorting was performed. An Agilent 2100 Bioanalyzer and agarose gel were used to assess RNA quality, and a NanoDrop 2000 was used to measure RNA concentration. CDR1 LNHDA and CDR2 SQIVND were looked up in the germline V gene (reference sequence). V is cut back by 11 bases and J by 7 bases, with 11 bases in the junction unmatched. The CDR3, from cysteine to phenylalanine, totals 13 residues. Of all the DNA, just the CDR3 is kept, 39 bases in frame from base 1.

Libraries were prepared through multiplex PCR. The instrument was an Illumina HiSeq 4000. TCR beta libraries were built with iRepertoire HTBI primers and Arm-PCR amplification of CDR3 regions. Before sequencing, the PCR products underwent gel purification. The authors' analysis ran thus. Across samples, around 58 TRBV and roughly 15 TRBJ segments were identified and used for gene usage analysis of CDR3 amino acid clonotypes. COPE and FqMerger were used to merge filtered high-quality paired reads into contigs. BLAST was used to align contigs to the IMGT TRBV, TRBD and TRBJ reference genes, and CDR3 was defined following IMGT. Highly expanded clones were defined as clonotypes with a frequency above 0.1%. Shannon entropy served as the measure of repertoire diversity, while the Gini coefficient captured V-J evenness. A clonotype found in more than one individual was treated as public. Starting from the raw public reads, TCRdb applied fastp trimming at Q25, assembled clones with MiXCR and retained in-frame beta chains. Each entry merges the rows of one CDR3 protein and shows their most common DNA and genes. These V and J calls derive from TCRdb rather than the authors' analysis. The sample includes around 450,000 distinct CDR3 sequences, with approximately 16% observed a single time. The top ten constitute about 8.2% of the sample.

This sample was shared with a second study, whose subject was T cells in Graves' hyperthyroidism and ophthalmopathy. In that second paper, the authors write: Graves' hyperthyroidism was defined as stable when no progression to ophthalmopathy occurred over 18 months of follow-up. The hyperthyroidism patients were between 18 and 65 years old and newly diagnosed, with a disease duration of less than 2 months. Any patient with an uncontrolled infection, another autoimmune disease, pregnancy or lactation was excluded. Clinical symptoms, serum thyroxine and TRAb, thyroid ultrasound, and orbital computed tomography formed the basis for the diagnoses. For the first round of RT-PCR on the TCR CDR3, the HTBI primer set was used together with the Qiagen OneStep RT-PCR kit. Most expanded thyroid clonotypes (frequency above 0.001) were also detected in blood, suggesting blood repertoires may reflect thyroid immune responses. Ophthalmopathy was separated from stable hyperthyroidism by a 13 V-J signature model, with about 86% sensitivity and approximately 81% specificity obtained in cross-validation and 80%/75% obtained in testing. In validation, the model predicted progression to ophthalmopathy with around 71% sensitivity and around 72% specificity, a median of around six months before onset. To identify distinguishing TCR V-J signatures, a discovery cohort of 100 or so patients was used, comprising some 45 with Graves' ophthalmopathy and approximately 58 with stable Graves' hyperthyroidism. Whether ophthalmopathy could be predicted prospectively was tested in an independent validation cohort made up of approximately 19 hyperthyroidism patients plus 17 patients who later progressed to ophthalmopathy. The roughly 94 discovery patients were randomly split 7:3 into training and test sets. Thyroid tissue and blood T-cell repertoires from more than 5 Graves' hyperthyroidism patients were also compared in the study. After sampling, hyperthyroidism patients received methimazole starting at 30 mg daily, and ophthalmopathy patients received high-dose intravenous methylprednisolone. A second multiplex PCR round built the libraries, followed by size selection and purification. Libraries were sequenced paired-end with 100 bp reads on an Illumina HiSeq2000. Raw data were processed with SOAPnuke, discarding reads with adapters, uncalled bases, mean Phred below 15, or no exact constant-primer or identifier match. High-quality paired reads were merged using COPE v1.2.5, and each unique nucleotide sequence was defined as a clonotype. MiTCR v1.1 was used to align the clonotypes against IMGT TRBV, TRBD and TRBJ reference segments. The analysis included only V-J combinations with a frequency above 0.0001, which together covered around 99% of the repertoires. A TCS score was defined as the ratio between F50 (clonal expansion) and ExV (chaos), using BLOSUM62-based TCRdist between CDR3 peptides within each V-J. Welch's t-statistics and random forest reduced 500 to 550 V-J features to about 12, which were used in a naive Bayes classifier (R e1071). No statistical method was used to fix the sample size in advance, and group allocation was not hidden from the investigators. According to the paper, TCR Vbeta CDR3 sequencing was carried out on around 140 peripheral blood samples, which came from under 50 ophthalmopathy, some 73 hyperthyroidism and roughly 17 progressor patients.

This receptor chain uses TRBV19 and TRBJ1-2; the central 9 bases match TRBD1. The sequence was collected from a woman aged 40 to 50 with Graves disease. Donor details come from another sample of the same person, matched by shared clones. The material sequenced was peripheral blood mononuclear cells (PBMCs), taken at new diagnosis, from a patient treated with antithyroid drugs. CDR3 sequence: CAAAYRDRAGYTF. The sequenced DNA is TGTGCCGCAGCTTACCGGGACAGGGCTGGCTACACCTTC.